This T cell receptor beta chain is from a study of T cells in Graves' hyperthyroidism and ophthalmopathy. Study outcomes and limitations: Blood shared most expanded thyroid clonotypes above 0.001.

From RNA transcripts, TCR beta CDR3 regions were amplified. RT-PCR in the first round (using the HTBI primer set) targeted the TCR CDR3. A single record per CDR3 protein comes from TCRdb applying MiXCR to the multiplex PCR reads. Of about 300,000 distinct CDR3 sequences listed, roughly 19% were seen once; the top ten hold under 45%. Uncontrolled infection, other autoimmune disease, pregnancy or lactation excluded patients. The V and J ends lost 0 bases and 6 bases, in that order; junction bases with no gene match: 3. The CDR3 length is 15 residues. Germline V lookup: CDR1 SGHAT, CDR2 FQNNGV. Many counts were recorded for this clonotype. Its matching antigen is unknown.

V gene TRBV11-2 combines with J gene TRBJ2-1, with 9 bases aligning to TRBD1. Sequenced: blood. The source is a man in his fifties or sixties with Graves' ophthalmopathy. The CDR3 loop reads CASSLEQGASNEQFF. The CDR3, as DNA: TGTGCCAGCAGCTTAGAACAGGGGGCGAGCAATGAGCAGTTCTTC.